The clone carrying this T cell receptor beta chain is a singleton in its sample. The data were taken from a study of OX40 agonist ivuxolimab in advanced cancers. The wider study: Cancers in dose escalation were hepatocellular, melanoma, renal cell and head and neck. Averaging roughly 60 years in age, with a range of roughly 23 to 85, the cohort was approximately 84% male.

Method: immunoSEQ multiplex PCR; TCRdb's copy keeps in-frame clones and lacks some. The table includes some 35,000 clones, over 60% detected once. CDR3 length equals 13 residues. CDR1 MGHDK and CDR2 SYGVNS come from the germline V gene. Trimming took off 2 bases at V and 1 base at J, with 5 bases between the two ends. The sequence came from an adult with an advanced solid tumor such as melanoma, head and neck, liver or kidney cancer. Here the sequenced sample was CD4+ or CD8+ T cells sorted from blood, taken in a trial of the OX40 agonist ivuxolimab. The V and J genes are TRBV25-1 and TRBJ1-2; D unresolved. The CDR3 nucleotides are TGTGCCAGCAGTGAAGGCGGTAACTATGGCTACACCTTC. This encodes CASSEGGNYGYTF.